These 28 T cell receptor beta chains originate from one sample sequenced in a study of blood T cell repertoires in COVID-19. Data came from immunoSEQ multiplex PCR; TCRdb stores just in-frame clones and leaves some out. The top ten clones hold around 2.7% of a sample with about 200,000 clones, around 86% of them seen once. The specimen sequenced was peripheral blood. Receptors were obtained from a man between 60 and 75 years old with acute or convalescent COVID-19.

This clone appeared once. The CDR3 here is CASGHTRLAHEQFF. DNA of the CDR3: TGTGCTAGTGGCCATACCCGACTAGCCCATGAGCAGTTCTTC. This chain connects TRBV12-5 to TRBJ2-1; TRBD2 matches 7 bases. Per the germline V gene, CDR1 is LGHNT and CDR2 is FRNRAP. With 6 bases clipped from V and 8 bases from J, the junction kept 10 bases outside the gene matches. The CDR3 consists of 14 residues.

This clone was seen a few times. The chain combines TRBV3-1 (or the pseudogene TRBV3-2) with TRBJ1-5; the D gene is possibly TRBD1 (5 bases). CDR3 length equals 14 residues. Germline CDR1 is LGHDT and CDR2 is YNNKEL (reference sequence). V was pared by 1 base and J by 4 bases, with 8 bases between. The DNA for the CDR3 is TGTGCCAGCAGCCAAGTCGCAGGGAATCAGCCCCAGCATTTT. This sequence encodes CASSQVAGNQPQHF.

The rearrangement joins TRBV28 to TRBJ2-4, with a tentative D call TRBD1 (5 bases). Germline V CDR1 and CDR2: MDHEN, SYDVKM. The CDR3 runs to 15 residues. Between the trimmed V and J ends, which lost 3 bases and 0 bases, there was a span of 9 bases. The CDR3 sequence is CASSLGQGAKNIQYF. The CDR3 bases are TGTGCCAGCAGTTTGGGTCAGGGAGCCAAAAACATTCAGTACTTC.

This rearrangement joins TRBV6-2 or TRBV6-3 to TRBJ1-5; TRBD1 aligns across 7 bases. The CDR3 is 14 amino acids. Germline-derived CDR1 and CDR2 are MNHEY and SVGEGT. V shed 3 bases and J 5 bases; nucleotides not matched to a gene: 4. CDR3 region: CASSYSTGYQPQHF. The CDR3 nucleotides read TGTGCCAGCAGTTATTCGACAGGGTATCAGCCCCAGCATTTT.

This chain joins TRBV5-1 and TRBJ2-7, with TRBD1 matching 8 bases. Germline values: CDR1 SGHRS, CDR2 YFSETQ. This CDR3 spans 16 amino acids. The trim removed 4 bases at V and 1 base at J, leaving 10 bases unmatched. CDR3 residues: CASSPETGVGSYEQYF. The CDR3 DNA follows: TGCGCCAGCAGCCCCGAGACAGGGGTAGGGTCCTACGAGCAGTACTTC.

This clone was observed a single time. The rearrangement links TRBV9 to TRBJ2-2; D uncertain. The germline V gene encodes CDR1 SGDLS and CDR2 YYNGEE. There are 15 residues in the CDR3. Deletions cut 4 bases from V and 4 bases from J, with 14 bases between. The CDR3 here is CASSYGSRRTGELFF. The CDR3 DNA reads TGTGCCAGCAGCTACGGGTCCAGACGCACCGGGGAGCTGTTTTTT.

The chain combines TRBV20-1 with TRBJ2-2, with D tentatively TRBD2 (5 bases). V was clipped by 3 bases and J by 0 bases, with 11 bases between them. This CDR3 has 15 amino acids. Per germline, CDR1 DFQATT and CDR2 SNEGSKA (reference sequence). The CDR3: CSASTRGPNTGELFF. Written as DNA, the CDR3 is TGCAGTGCTAGTACCCGAGGGCCGAACACCGGGGAGCTGTTTTTT.

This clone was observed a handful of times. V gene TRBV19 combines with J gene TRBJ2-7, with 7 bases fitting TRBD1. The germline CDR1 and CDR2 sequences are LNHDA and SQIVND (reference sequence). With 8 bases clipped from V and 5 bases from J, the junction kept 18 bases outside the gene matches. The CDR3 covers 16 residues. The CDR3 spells CASSEGPDRPHDEQYF. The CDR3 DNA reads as TGTGCCAGTTCCGAAGGCCCGGACAGGCCCCACGACGAGCAGTACTTC.

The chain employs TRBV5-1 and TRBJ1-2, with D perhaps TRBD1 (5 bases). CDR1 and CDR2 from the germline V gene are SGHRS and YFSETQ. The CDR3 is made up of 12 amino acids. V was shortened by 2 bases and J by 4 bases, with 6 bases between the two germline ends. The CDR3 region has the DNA TGCGCCAGCAGCTTCCAGGGCTATGGCTACACCTTC. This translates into CASSFQGYGYTF.

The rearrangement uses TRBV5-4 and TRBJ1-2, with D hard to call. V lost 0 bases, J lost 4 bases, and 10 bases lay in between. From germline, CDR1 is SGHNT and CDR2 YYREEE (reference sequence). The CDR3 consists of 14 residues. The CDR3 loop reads CASSLVPGTYGYTF. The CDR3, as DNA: TGTGCCAGCAGCTTGGTCCCGGGTACCTATGGCTACACCTTC.

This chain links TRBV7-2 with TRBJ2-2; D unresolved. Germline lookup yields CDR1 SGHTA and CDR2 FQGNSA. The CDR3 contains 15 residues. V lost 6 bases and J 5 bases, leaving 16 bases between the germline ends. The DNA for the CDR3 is TGTGCCAGCAGTCAACGGGTCCTCGGGACCGGGGAGCTGTTTTTT. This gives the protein CASSQRVLGTGELFF.

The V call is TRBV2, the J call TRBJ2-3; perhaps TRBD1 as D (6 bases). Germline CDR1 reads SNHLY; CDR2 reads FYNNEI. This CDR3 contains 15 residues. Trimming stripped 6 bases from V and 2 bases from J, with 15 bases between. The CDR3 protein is CASRSDRSYTDTQYF. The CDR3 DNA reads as TGTGCCAGCAGATCCGACAGGTCCTACACAGATACGCAGTATTTT.

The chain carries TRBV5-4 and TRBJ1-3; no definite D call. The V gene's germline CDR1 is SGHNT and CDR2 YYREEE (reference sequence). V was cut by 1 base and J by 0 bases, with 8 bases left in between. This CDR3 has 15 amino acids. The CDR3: CASSLKETSGNTIYF. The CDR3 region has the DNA TGTGCCAGCAGCTTGAAGGAGACCTCTGGAAACACCATATATTTT.

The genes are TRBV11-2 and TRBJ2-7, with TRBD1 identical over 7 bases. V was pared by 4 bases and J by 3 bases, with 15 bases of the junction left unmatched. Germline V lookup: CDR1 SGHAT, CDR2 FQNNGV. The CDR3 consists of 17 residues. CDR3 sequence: CASSSRATGTEGYEQYF. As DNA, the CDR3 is TGTGCCAGCAGCTCCCGCGCAACCGGGACAGAGGGCTACGAGCAGTACTTC.

The CDR3 DNA follows: TGTGCCAGCTCACCACGATCAGGGGGCTCTGGCTACACCTTC. This translates into CASSPRSGGSGYTF. The chain has TRBV18 and TRBJ1-2; 8 bases map to TRBD1. Trimming took 1 base from V and 7 from J; bases not matched to a gene: 5. The germline CDR1 and CDR2 sequences are KGHSH and LQKENI. CDR3 size: 14 residues.

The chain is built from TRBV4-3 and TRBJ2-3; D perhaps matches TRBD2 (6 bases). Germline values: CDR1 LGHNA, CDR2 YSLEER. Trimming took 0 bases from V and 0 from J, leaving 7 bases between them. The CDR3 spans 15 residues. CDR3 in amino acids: CASSQDAGSTDTQYF. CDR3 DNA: TGCGCCAGCAGCCAAGACGCGGGGAGCACAGATACGCAGTATTTT.

The CDR3 DNA sequence: TGTGCCAGCAGCCACAGGGGGCTTGGAAACACCATATATTTT. It yields the protein CASSHRGLGNTIYF. The gene calls are TRBV28 and TRBJ1-3; 9 positions match TRBD1. Germline assignment: CDR1 MDHEN and CDR2 SYDVKM. The V and J ends lost 6 bases and 3 bases, in that order; junction bases with no gene match: 3. CDR3 length: 14 amino acids.

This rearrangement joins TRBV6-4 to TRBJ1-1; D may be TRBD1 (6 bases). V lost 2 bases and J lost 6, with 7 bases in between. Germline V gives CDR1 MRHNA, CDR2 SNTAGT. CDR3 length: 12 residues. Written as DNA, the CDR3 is TGTGCCAGCAGTGACGGGGGCGCTGAAGCTTTCTTT. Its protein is CASSDGGAEAFF.

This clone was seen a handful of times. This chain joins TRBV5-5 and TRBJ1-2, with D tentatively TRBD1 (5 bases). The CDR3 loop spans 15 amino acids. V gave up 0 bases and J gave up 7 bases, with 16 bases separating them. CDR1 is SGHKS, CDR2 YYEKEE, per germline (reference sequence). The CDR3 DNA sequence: TGTGCCAGCAGCTTGGAGTGGGGCGCTTCCGGTGGCTACACCTTC. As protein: CASSLEWGASGGYTF. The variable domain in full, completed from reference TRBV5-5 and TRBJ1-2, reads DAGVTQSPTHLIKTRGQQVTLRCSPISGHKSVSWYQQVLGQGPQFIFQYYEKEERGRGNFPDRFSARQFPNYSSELNVNALLLGDSALYLCASSLEWGASGGYTFGSGTRLTVV.

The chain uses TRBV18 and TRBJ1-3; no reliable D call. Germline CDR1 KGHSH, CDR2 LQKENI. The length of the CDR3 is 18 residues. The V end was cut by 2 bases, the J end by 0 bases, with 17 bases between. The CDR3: CASSPRLREGSSGNTIYF. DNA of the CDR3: TGTGCCAGCTCACCAAGACTCCGGGAGGGAAGCTCTGGAAACACCATATATTTT.

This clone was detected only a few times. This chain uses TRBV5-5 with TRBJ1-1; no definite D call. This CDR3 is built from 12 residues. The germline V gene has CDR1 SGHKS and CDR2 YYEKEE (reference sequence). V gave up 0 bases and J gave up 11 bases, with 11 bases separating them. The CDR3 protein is CASSLDGVGAFF. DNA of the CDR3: TGTGCCAGCAGCTTGGACGGGGTAGGTGCTTTCTTT.

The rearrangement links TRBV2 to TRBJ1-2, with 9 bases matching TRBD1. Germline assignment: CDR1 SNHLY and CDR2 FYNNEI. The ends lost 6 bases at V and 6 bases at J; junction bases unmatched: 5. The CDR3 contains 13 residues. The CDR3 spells CASRAGTGNGYTF. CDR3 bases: TGTGCCAGCAGGGCCGGGACAGGGAATGGCTACACCTTC.

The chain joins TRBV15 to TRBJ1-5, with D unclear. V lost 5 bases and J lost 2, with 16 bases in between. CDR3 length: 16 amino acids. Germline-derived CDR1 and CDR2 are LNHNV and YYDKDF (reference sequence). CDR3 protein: CATSLGGRWGNQPQHF. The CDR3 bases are TGTGCCACCAGCCTCGGAGGGCGCTGGGGCAATCAGCCCCAGCATTTT.

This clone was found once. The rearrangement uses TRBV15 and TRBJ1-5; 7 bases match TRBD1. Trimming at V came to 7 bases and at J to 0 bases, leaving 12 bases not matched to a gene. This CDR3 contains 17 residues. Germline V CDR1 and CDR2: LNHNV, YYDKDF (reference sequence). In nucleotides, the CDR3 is TGTGCCACCAAGGGTCGACGGGACAGTCATAGCAATCAGCCCCAGCATTTT. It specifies CATKGRRDSHSNQPQHF.

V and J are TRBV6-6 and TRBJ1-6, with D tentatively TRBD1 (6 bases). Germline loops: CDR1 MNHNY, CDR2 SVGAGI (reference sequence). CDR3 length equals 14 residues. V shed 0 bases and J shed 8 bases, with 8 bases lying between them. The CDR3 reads CASSYSTGDSPLHF. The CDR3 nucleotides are TGTGCCAGCAGTTACTCGACAGGTGATTCACCCCTCCACTTT.

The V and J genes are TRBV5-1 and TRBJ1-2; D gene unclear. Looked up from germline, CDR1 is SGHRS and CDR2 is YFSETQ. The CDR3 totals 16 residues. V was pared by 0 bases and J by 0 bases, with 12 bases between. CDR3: CASSLGGFPPNYGYTF. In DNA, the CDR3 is TGCGCCAGCAGCTTGGGAGGGTTCCCTCCTAACTATGGCTACACCTTC.

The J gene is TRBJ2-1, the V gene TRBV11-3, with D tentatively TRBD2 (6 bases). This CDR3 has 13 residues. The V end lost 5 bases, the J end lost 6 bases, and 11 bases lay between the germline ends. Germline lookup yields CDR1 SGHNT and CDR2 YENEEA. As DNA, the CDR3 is TGTGCCAGCAGCCCCGGGACTTCCAATGAGCAGTTCTTC. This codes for CASSPGTSNEQFF.

CDR3 DNA sequence: TGTGCCAGCAGTGGAGTACTGGTCCGGGGCGAGCAGTACTTC. This translates into CASSGVLVRGEQYF. V usage is TRBV2 and J usage is TRBJ2-7; maybe TRBD2 (5 bases). Trimming pared 4 bases from V and 6 bases from J, leaving 16 bases between. The germline CDR1 and CDR2 sequences are SNHLY and FYNNEI. The CDR3 is made up of 14 amino acids.